One TCR beta chain is described in this entry. CDR3 length: 16 residues. Germline loops: CDR1 WSHSY, CDR2 SAAADI. Trimming took 3 bases from V and 1 from J; bases not matched to a gene: 6. These data come from a study of cytomegalovirus exposure and HLA in healthy donors. The PCR was carried out with 60 Vbeta primers and 13 Jbeta primers. Repertoires were generated with immunoSEQ multiplex PCR, while TCRdb's copy carries only in-frame clones and drops some. The table records 150,000 to 200,000 clones, 75% to 80% of them present only once. This sequence joins TRBV10-2 and TRBJ2-4; 7 positions agree with TRBD1. Sequenced input: PBMCs. The TCR was taken from a man between 50 and 59 years old in good health and CMV-seropositive. CDR3 nucleotide sequence: TGCGCCAGCAGTGAACCCGGGACAGCTGCCAAAAACATTCAGTACTTC. Its translation is CASSEPGTAAKNIQYF.